Here is one T cell receptor beta chain with its context. Antigen unknown. The sample belongs to a study of identical twins. The V gene end was trimmed by 5 bases and the J gene end by 1 base; junction bases not matched to a gene: 4. The CDR3 loop spans 15 amino acids. Study results and limitations: Conclusions came from cross-sectional statistical analysis, not from following the same donors.

Through template switching, a universal primer site was introduced, and the cDNA contained unique molecular identifiers. TCRdb re-called the 5' RACE reads through MiXCR, storing one row per CDR3 protein. The sample has roughly 720,000 distinct CDR3 sequences; about 20% are singletons. These data were also filed under a second study, of T cells expressing NK-cell markers. That source adds: The use of an anti-gamma-delta TCR antibody, which was added in several experiments, restricted sorting to T cells expressing alpha-beta TCR. Expanded clones of NKG2C+ T cells had an unclear HCMV specificity.

The V and J genes are TRBV12-3 or TRBV12-4 and TRBJ2-1; TRBD2 matches 8 bases. The clonotype originates from a woman in her late teens or twenties in good health. Sequenced input: PBMCs. CDR3 DNA sequence: TGTGCCAGCAGTGAGCGGGAGATGTCCTACAATGAGCAGTTCTTC. This gives the protein CASSEREMSYNEQFF.